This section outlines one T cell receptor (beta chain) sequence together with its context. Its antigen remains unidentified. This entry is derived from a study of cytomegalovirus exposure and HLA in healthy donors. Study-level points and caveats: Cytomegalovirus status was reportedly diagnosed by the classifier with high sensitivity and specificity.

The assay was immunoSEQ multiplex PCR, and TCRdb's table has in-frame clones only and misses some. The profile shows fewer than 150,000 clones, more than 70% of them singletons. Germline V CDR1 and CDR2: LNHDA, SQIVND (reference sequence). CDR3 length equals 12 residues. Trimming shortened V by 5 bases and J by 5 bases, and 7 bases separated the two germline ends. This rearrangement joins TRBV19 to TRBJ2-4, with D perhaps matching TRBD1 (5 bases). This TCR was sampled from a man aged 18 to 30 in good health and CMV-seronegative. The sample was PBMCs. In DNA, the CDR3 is TGTGCCAGTAGTGAACAGGAAAACATTCAGTACTTC. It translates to CASSEQENIQYF.